This entry lists 5 T cell receptor beta chains sequenced from one sample in a study of T cells in Graves' hyperthyroidism and ophthalmopathy. Using RNA transcripts as the source, TCR beta CDR3 regions were amplified. The HTBI primer set was used in a first-round RT-PCR of the TCR CDR3. Using its own MiXCR run on the multiplex PCR reads, TCRdb lists one record per CDR3 protein. The sample shows 550,000 to 700,000 distinct CDR3 sequences, roughly 14% of them seen only once. The sample was blood. These receptors all come from a woman aged 35 to 49 with Graves' ophthalmopathy.

This clonotype was counted many times. This chain links TRBV6-5 with TRBJ1-2, with D possibly TRBD1 on 5 matching bases. CDR1 and CDR2 (germline): MNHEY, SVGAGI. V was cut by 2 bases and J by 4 bases, with 14 bases left in between. The CDR3 extends over 15 amino acids. DNA of the CDR3: TGTGCCAGCAGTTACGCCGGCGGGACTGGCTATGGCTACACCTTC. This encodes CASSYAGGTGYGYTF.

This rearrangement joins TRBV27 to TRBJ1-6; D unresolved. The germline gives CDR1 MNHEY, CDR2 SMNVEV (reference sequence). This CDR3 has 16 residues. V lost 3 bases, J lost 3 bases, and 12 bases lay in between. This CDR3 is CASSFARGFYNSPLHF. The CDR3 DNA is TGTGCCAGCAGTTTCGCGAGAGGTTTCTATAATTCACCCCTCCACTTT.

This clonotype was seen ten or more times. The V call is TRBV6-4, the J call TRBJ2-2; no clear D gene. There are 13 residues in the CDR3. Germline V gene lookup returns CDR1 MRHNA and CDR2 SNTAGT. The germline V and J ends were trimmed by 3 bases and 4 bases, with 6 bases remaining between them. CDR3 sequence reads: CASSETGTGELFF. CDR3 nucleotides: TGTGCCAGCAGTGAGACCGGCACCGGGGAGCTGTTTTTT.

The chain couples TRBV6-2 or TRBV6-3 to TRBJ2-4; 7 bases agree with TRBD1. Germline V CDR1 and CDR2: MNHEY, SVGEGT. V was pared by 6 bases and J by 6 bases, with 8 bases of the junction left unmatched. The CDR3 extends over 14 amino acids. CDR3 sequence: CASRNDRERNIQYF. DNA for the CDR3: TGTGCCAGCAGGAACGACAGGGAACGAAACATTCAGTACTTC.

This chain joins TRBV19 and TRBJ2-7, with 14 bases lining up with TRBD2. The CDR3 totals 15 residues. Germline V gene sequence: CDR1 LNHDA, CDR2 SQIVND (reference sequence). J lost 2 bases, V lost 10 bases, and 7 bases had no gene match. The DNA of the CDR3 is TGTGCCACTATCGGACTAGCGGGAGGTGCCTACGAGCAGTACTTC. The encoded protein is CATIGLAGGAYEQYF.